Listed below are T cell receptor beta chains from one sample, sequenced in a study of metastatic and nonmetastatic thyroid tumors. TCRdb re-processed the PCR reads through MiXCR. The table shows fewer than 20,000 clones, with under 30% occurring only once. Sequenced sample: adjacent normal tissue. These receptors all stem from a female donor with papillary thyroid cancer or a benign thyroid nodule (not recorded which). Some clones in this sample may be carry-over from other donors' samples. Each CDR3 is given without its conserved first and last residue.

V	J	CDR3
TRBV6-1	TRBJ1-1	ASSSPRNTEAF
TRBV20-1	TRBJ2-1	SARRGTGGKNEQF
TRBV6-1	TRBJ2-6	ASSDLGGNVLT
TRBV11-3	TRBJ2-2	ASSLGGGSRSGELF
TRBV15	TRBJ1-2	ATSRGRTGDLPNYGYT
TRBV7-2	TRBJ2-2	ASSPYRGTGELF
TRBV7-2	TRBJ2-4	ASSLGGGKRY
TRBV5-1	TRBJ1-6	ASSLAKGAPLH
TRBV24-1	TRBJ2-7	ATKEGNEQY
TRBV4-1	TRBJ2-1	ASSRVGEVNEQF
TRBV6-1	TRBJ1-1	ASRAPLGGTEAF
TRBV28	TRBJ2-7	ASRHTSGSYEQY
TRBV19	TRBJ1-4	ASSIGGQLF
TRBV28	TRBJ2-7	ASSLGLAGGPGSYEQY
TRBV20-1	TRBJ2-1	SARPRGAGLAGGYRNEQF
TRBV28	TRBJ1-1	ASSRVLAVVRSEAF
TRBV2	TRBJ1-5	ASSPGQWQPQH